This paragraph reports one TCR beta chain. These data originate in a study of beta chain features in type 1 diabetes. What was sequenced were expressed TCRB transcripts, since all of the isolated RNA had been reverse transcribed. Sequencing was performed with immunoSEQ multiplex PCR; in TCRdb, only in-frame clones are kept and a portion is missing. The table lists roughly 450,000 clones, about an eighth of them singletons. Germline V gives CDR1 SGHTA, CDR2 FQGNSA. The V gene lost 4 bases and the J gene lost 7 bases, with 14 bases spanning the gap. The CDR3 runs to 13 residues. Sequences were obtained from naive CD4+ T cells from blood. The sequence came from a woman younger than 30 in good health. This chain uses TRBV7-2 with TRBJ2-7; perhaps TRBD2 as D (5 bases). CDR3 DNA: TGTGCCAGCAGCTCCCGGACTGGTCTGGAGCAGTACTTC. The encoded protein is CASSSRTGLEQYF.